What follows are 20 T cell receptor beta chains derived from one specimen sequenced in a study of cytomegalovirus exposure and HLA in healthy donors. Repertoires were generated with immunoSEQ multiplex PCR, while TCRdb's copy carries only in-frame clones and drops some. Here the sample spans 120,000 or so clones, around nine tenths being singletons. Sequenced material: PBMCs. These receptors all stem from a woman aged 18-29 years in good health and CMV-seronegative.

The gene calls are TRBV5-4 and TRBJ2-2; D is unresolved. V was clipped by 0 bases and J by 6 bases, with 9 bases between them. This CDR3 comprises 14 residues. Germline loops: CDR1 SGHNT, CDR2 YYREEE (reference sequence). DNA for the CDR3: TGTGCCAGCAGCTTGGGGTCGAGCCCCGGGGAGCTGTTTTTT. Protein product: CASSLGSSPGELFF.

The chain is built from TRBV6-6 and TRBJ1-5; TRBD1 matches 8 bases. Per the germline V gene, CDR1 is MNHNY and CDR2 is SVGAGI (reference sequence). V was clipped by 4 bases and J by 5 bases; unmatched bases: 7. CDR3 length: 15 residues. CDR3 region: CASSSPGQGYQPQHF. The CDR3 region has the DNA TGTGCCAGCAGTTCTCCCGGACAGGGATATCAGCCCCAGCATTTT.

The chain uses TRBV29-1 and TRBJ2-1; 13 positions agree with TRBD2. Trimming took 7 bases from V and 7 from J; bases not matched to a gene: 7. Germline-derived CDR1 and CDR2 are SQVTM and ANQGSEA. The CDR3 loop spans 14 amino acids. The CDR3 region is CSGGLAGAGNEQFF. CDR3 DNA: TGCAGCGGCGGACTAGCGGGAGCGGGTAATGAGCAGTTCTTC.

The genes are TRBV6-6 and TRBJ1-2; 7 nucleotides line up with TRBD1. Germline CDR1 and CDR2: MNHNY and SVGAGI (reference sequence). Germline trimming cut 8 bases from V and 5 bases from J; bases unmatched to any gene: 5. There are 12 residues in the CDR3. DNA of the CDR3: TGTGCCAGCGAGGGGGCAGGGTATGGCTACACCTTC. This codes for CASEGAGYGYTF.

This chain links TRBV28 with TRBJ2-2; possible D gene TRBD1, 6 bases. This CDR3 is built from 16 residues. Trimming removed 4 bases from V and 4 bases from J, with 16 bases in between. Germline V lookup: CDR1 MDHEN, CDR2 SYDVKM. DNA for the CDR3: TGTGCCAGCAGTTGGTGGCAGGGGACCGGCACCGGGGAGCTGTTTTTT. Protein: CASSWWQGTGTGELFF.

The chain joins TRBV6-5 to TRBJ2-7, with D possibly being TRBD2 (5 bases). The CDR3 sequence is 13 residues long. Trimming removed 4 bases at V and 3 bases at J, with 10 bases between. The V gene's germline CDR1 is MNHEY and CDR2 SVGAGI. In DNA form, the CDR3 reads TGTGCCAGCAGTTTGGGGAGTTACTACGAGCAGTACTTC. This translates into CASSLGSYYEQYF.

The V call is TRBV9, the J call TRBJ2-7, with a possible D match to TRBD2 (6 bases). Trimming took off 2 bases at V and 7 bases at J, with 13 bases between the two ends. The CDR3 loop spans 13 amino acids. In germline, CDR1 is SGDLS, CDR2 YYNGEE. The CDR3 coding sequence is TGTGCCAGCAGCGTTGGGCGGACTACGGAGCAGTACTTC. It specifies CASSVGRTTEQYF.

V is TRBV27 and J is TRBJ2-3; maybe TRBD1 (6 bases). CDR1 and CDR2 from the germline V gene are MNHEY and SMNVEV (reference sequence). Trimming stripped 6 bases from V and 2 bases from J, with 21 bases between. This CDR3 is 17 amino acids long. CDR3 in amino acids: CASRSDFRGSHTDTQYF. In nucleotides, the CDR3 is TGTGCCAGCAGATCGGATTTCAGGGGCTCCCACACAGATACGCAGTATTTT.

This sequence joins TRBV6-1 and TRBJ2-1; D might be TRBD2 (6 bases). The CDR3 extends over 17 amino acids. V was trimmed by 6 bases and J by 2 bases, leaving 20 bases between them. CDR1 is MNHNS, CDR2 SASEGT, per germline. CDR3: CASSESGVGEPYNEQFF. In DNA form, the CDR3 reads TGTGCCAGCAGCGAATCGGGGGTGGGAGAACCCTACAATGAGCAGTTCTTC.

This chain links TRBV14 with TRBJ1-6; D gene unclear. Per germline, CDR1 SGHDN and CDR2 FVKESK. V shed 4 bases and J shed 9 bases, with 10 bases lying between them. The CDR3 runs 13 residues. In nucleotides, the CDR3 is TGTGCCAGCAGCCTGTCAAATTCTTCACCCCTCCACTTT. Translating it yields CASSLSNSSPLHF.

J is TRBJ1-2 and V is TRBV14; D call uncertain. V lost 0 bases to trimming and J lost 6 bases, with 14 bases between them. This CDR3 comprises 15 residues. Germline V gives CDR1 SGHDN, CDR2 FVKESK. Here the CDR3 reads CASSQDQVTSHGYTF. The CDR3 region has the DNA TGTGCCAGCAGCCAAGATCAAGTGACTTCCCATGGCTACACCTTC.

This chain connects TRBV7-6 to TRBJ2-6, with D perhaps TRBD1 (6 bases). Germline CDR1 is SGHVS and CDR2 is FNYEAQ. V was cut by 4 bases and J by 0 bases, with 7 bases left in between. CDR3 size: 15 residues. The CDR3, as DNA: TGTGCCAGCAGCTGGACAGACTCTGGGGCCAACGTCCTGACTTTC. It is translated as CASSWTDSGANVLTF.

The chain has TRBV7-2 and TRBJ1-3; D might be TRBD1 (5 bases). Germline V CDR1 and CDR2: SGHTA, FQGNSA. This CDR3 comprises 16 residues. The V end was cut by 2 bases, the J end by 2 bases, with 13 bases between. CDR3 in amino acids: CASSLSPGGAGNTIYF. As DNA, the CDR3 is TGTGCCAGCAGCTTATCCCCGGGGGGGGCTGGAAACACCATATATTTT.

The V call is TRBV5-6, the J call TRBJ2-7; 11 bases match TRBD2. The length of the CDR3 is 14 residues. The germline V gene encodes CDR1 SGHDT and CDR2 YYEEEE. J gave up 5 bases and V 3 bases, and 4 bases lay outside the gene matches. In DNA form, the CDR3 reads TGTGCCAGCAGCTCTAGCGGGAGGCTGAACGAGCAGTACTTC. Translated: CASSSSGRLNEQYF. Full variable domain (remainder filled in from reference TRBV5-6 and TRBJ2-7): DAGVTQSPTHLIKTRGQQVTLRCSPKSGHDTVSWYQQALGQGPQFIFQYYEEEERQRGNFPDRFSGHQFPNYSSELNVNALLLGDSALYLCASSSSGRLNEQYFGPGTRLTVT.

The chain is built from TRBV9 and TRBJ2-1, with D unresolved. The V end lost 3 bases, the J end lost 10 bases, and 8 bases lay between the germline ends. Germline V CDR1 and CDR2: SGDLS, YYNGEE. The CDR3 is made up of 11 amino acids. The CDR3 sequence is CASSGVREQFF. CDR3 nucleotides: TGTGCCAGCAGCGGTGTTCGGGAGCAGTTCTTC. The variable domain in full, completed from reference TRBV9 and TRBJ2-1, reads DSGVTQTPKHLITATGQRVTLRCSPRSGDLSVYWYQQSLDQGLQFLIQYYNGEERAKGNILERFSAQQFPDLHSELNLSSLELGDSALYFCASSGVREQFFGPGTRLTVL.

The chain links TRBV6-4 to TRBJ2-3; D is unclear. V lost 1 base and J 6 bases, leaving 8 bases between the germline ends. The V gene's germline CDR1 is MRHNA and CDR2 SNTAGT. The CDR3 spans 13 residues. The CDR3 sequence: CASSDWQADTQYF. The CDR3 DNA is TGTGCCAGCAGTGACTGGCAGGCGGATACGCAGTATTTT.

In this sample, this clone turned up a few times. V gene TRBV7-8 combines with J gene TRBJ2-2; the D gene is possibly TRBD2 (5 bases). V was shortened by 4 bases and J by 2 bases, with 14 bases between the two germline ends. This CDR3 region has 16 residues. Germline-derived CDR1 and CDR2 are SGHVS and FQNEAQ. The CDR3 DNA reads TGTGCCAGCAGCTGGATTGAGCGGACTAACACCGGGGAGCTGTTTTTT. Encoded protein: CASSWIERTNTGELFF.

The chain recombines TRBV19 with TRBJ2-5; 8 positions agree with TRBD1. The J segment lost 4 bases and the V segment lost 4 bases, leaving 5 bases of the junction unmatched. Germline CDR1 and CDR2: LNHDA and SQIVND (reference sequence). The length of the CDR3 is 14 residues. The CDR3 spells CASSTTGVRETQYF. The CDR3 DNA reads TGTGCCAGTAGTACGACAGGGGTCCGAGAGACCCAGTACTTC.

Of note for this clone: A read error may explain this, as a much larger clone is one base away. V and J are TRBV7-3 and TRBJ1-1; no clear D gene. With 2 bases removed from V and 0 bases from J, the gap between germline ends came to 4 bases. Per germline, CDR1 SGHTA and CDR2 FQGTGA. This CDR3 is 13 amino acids long. The CDR3 is CASSLHMNTEAFF. The CDR3 DNA sequence: TGTGCCAGCAGCTTACACATGAACACTGAAGCTTTCTTT.

This clone was recorded once. The rearrangement links TRBV30 to TRBJ2-7; D possibly corresponds to TRBD1 (5 bases). The germline V gene encodes CDR1 GTSNPN and CDR2 SVGIG (reference sequence). The CDR3 is 14 residues long. V lost 2 bases, J lost 0 bases, and 11 bases lay in between. The CDR3 DNA reads TGTGCCTGGAGTCCCCACAGGAGCTCCTACGAGCAGTACTTC. It is translated as CAWSPHRSSYEQYF.